Listed below are T cell receptor beta chains from one sample, sequenced in a study of CD8 T cells in Susac syndrome. TCRdb re-called the immunoSEQ multiplex PCR reads with MiXCR, one entry per CDR3 protein. The data show roughly 150,000 distinct CDR3 sequences, with approximately 96% seen just once and about 0.16% held by the top ten. Input material: CD4+ T cells from PBMCs. The receptors were gathered from a human donor with Susac syndrome. Each CDR3 is given with its conserved first and last residue. D genes are given only for firm matches. Size is stated for part of the rows, as once, few or many counts, or as a class when the clone is expanded.

TRBV25-1	TRBJ2-7	.	.	TGTGCCAGCAGCCCCCTAGGGGCAGGGGACTCCTACGAGCAGTACTTC	CASSPLGAGDSYEQYF
TRBV10-3	TRBJ1-1	TRBD1	.	TGTGCCATCAGTAGGGGACAGGGAGACACTGAAGCTTTCTTT	CAISRGQGDTEAFF
TRBV29-1	TRBJ2-3	.	.	TGCAGCGGGGGCTTTTCGGCAGATACGCAGTATTTT	CSGGFSADTQYF
TRBV9	TRBJ2-3	TRBD2	.	TGTGCCAGCGGGGAGGGACTTCTCACAGATACGCAGTATTTT	CASGEGLLTDTQYF
TRBV28	TRBJ2-1	.	.	TGTGCCAGCTCGTGGGGCAATGAGCAGTTCTTC	CASSWGNEQFF
TRBV9	TRBJ2-3	TRBD2	.	TGTGCCAGCAGCGTAGCTAGCGGGGGCTACGGGCAGTATTTT	CASSVASGGYGQYF
TRBV20-1	TRBJ1-6	TRBD1	.	TGCAGTGCTCTAGGACAGGGGGCGAACTCACCCCTCCACTTT	CSALGQGANSPLHF
TRBV12-3/TRBV12-4	TRBJ1-2	.	.	TGTGCCAGCAGTCAGGGGACCTATGGCTACACCTTC	CASSQGTYGYTF
TRBV7-7	TRBJ1-4	.	.	TGTGCCAGCAGCTTATCTGTGGAAGGAAAACTGTTTTTT	CASSLSVEGKLFF
TRBV25-1	TRBJ2-2	TRBD1	.	TGTGCCAGCACGGGACAGGGTAACACCGGGGAGCTGTTTTTT	CASTGQGNTGELFF
TRBV20-1	TRBJ2-3	.	.	TGCAGTGCTAGAGGCCCGGGGGGCTCTAGCACAGATACGCAGTATTTT	CSARGPGGSSTDTQYF
TRBV23-1	TRBJ2-1	.	.	TGCGCCAGCACAGGGCGTCTTTACAATGAGCAGTTCTTC	CASTGRLYNEQFF
TRBV12-3/TRBV12-4	TRBJ2-7	.	.	TGTGCCAGCAGTCTCTTAACAGGGACCGAGCAGTACTTC	CASSLLTGTEQYF
TRBV20-1	TRBJ1-6	TRBD1	once	TGCAGTGCTAGAGATCAGGGGGATAATTCACCCCTCCACTTT	CSARDQGDNSPLHF
TRBV29-1	TRBJ2-5	TRBD2	.	TGCAGCGGGGAGACTAGCGGGGGAGAGACCCAGTACTTC	CSGETSGGETQYF
TRBV11-2	TRBJ2-5	.	.	TGTGCCAGCAGGAACCAAGGCCGAGAGACCCAGTACTTC	CASRNQGRETQYF
TRBV12-3/TRBV12-4	TRBJ2-3	.	.	TGTGCCAGCGGTAGAAGTGGGGAACTAACAGATACGCAGTATTTT	CASGRSGELTDTQYF
TRBV20-1	TRBJ2-3	TRBD1	.	TGCAGTGCTAGACCCTCGAGCCGGGACAGGGAAATTACCGCGGTCGGCACAGATACGCAGTATTTT	CSARPSSRDREITAVGTDTQYF
TRBV7-3	TRBJ1-4	.	.	TGTGCCACCAAACCGAGGTTTTTT	CATKPRFF
TRBV15	TRBJ2-5	TRBD2	.	TGTGCCACCAGCCCCCTAGCGGGGAGAGAGACCCAGTACTTC	CATSPLAGRETQYF
TRBV24-1	TRBJ2-1	TRBD2	.	TGTGCCACCAGTGATTTCTCTAGCGGGGGGAATGAGCAGTTCTTC	CATSDFSSGGNEQFF
TRBV7-8	TRBJ2-3	.	.	TGTGCCAGCAGCTTACAGCAAACAGATACGCAGTATTTT	CASSLQQTDTQYF
TRBV7-2	TRBJ1-1	.	.	TGTGCCAGCAGCTTCTTGGAGAACACTGAAGCTTTCTTT	CASSFLENTEAFF
TRBV12-3/TRBV12-4	TRBJ1-6	.	few	TGTGCCAGTAGTTTGAGGAATTCACCCCTCCACTTT	CASSLRNSPLHF
TRBV20-1	TRBJ1-2	.	.	TGCAGTGCCAAGTTTCCAGCTAACTATGGCTACACCTTC	CSAKFPANYGYTF
TRBV12-3/TRBV12-4	TRBJ2-7	.	.	TGTGCCAGCAGTTTAATGAACATCTACGAGCAGTACTTC	CASSLMNIYEQYF
TRBV20-1	TRBJ2-5	TRBD2	.	TGCAGTGCTCCGCCCAGCGGGGGGCTGGAGACCCAGTACTTC	CSAPPSGGLETQYF
TRBV18	TRBJ2-5	TRBD2	once	TGTGCCAGCTCACTTCTCGACCTAGCGGGGGGGCACCAAGAGACCCAGTACTTC	CASSLLDLAGGHQETQYF
TRBV20-1	TRBJ2-1	TRBD2	.	TGCAGTGCTAGAGGCCGCCAGCGGGGATACAATGAGCAGTTCTTC	CSARGRQRGYNEQFF
TRBV29-1	TRBJ1-1	TRBD1	.	TGCAGCGTTGAGCTGACAGGGGTTGAAGCTTTCTTT	CSVELTGVEAFF
TRBV5-6	TRBJ2-5	.	.	TGTGCCAGCAGCTTGGAAGGGCGGGAGACCCAGTACTTC	CASSLEGRETQYF
TRBV6-5	TRBJ2-7	.	.	TGTGCCAGCAGTTACTCGAGGGCGGGTTCCTACGAGCAGTACTTC	CASSYSRAGSYEQYF
TRBV20-1	TRBJ2-5	.	.	TGCAGTGCCAACCGAGAGACCCAGTACTTC	CSANRETQYF
TRBV11-2	TRBJ2-5	TRBD2	.	TGTGCCAGCAGCCCCAGAGGGCGGGGGGTTTGGACCCAGTACTTC	CASSPRGRGVWTQYF
TRBV29-1	TRBJ2-1	.	.	TGCAGCGTTGAACTTGGTACTACCTACAATGAGCAGTTCTTC	CSVELGTTYNEQFF
TRBV29-1	TRBJ2-7	.	.	TGCAGCGTCAGCCCCGGGCCCACGGGGAAGCAGTACTTC	CSVSPGPTGKQYF
TRBV29-1	TRBJ2-3	TRBD1	.	TGCAGCGCGGACAGGGGGCAAGATACGCAGTATTTT	CSADRGQDTQYF
TRBV21-1	TRBJ2-4	.	.	TGTGCCAGCAGACCAGCCCCGGGTGGGACCCAAAACATTCAGTACTTC	CASRPAPGGTQNIQYF
TRBV12-3/TRBV12-4	TRBJ1-4	.	.	TGTGCCAGCAGTTATGGGGAGACTAATGAAAAACTGTTTTTT	CASSYGETNEKLFF
TRBV20-1	TRBJ2-7	TRBD2	.	TGCAGTGCTAGAGATATAAGGGGACTAGCCGGCGAGCAGTACTTC	CSARDIRGLAGEQYF
TRBV13	TRBJ1-5	.	.	TGTGCCAGCAGCTTAGGGACCCCTGGGTTAGGGGGTCAGCCCCAGCATTTT	CASSLGTPGLGGQPQHF
TRBV7-9	TRBJ2-1	TRBD2	.	TGTGCCAGCATCCCGGGGGGGGACAATGAGCAGTTCTTC	CASIPGGDNEQFF
TRBV4-3	TRBJ1-2	.	.	TGCGCCAGCAGCCAAGAAGAGGGAGGCTTATTTGGCTACACCTTC	CASSQEEGGLFGYTF
TRBV12-3/TRBV12-4	TRBJ1-1	.	.	TGTGCCAGCAGTCCCCGTGTCGGGTACACTGAAGCTTTCTTT	CASSPRVGYTEAFF
TRBV6-5	TRBJ1-2	.	.	TGTGCCAGCAGTTACGGGGGGCGGGGTGGCTACACCTTC	CASSYGGRGGYTF
TRBV27	TRBJ2-1	TRBD2	.	TGTGCCAGCAGCGAAGGACTAGCGGGGGGGCGTGAGCAGTTCTTC	CASSEGLAGGREQFF
TRBV2	TRBJ2-5	.	.	TGTGCCAGCGGGGTTCAAGAGACCCAGTACTTC	CASGVQETQYF
TRBV3-1	TRBJ2-1	.	.	TGTGCCAGCAGCCAAGGGGCCTTCGTTGAAGAGTTCTTC	CASSQGAFVEEFF
TRBV12-3/TRBV12-4	TRBJ1-1	.	.	TGTGCCAGCACCCTCGCAGGGGACACTGGCGCTTTCTTT	CASTLAGDTGAFF
TRBV27	TRBJ1-2	.	.	TGTGCCAGCAGTTCCTCCGGGGGTCTCTATGGCTACACCTTC	CASSSSGGLYGYTF
TRBV20-1	TRBJ2-7	TRBD2	.	TGCAGTGCTAGGGGCGGGGGTTACGAGCAGTACTTC	CSARGGGYEQYF
TRBV7-2	TRBJ2-7	.	.	TGTGCCAGCAGCTCCGCGCGGAGAGACGAGCAGTACTTC	CASSSARRDEQYF
TRBV29-1	TRBJ2-2	.	.	TGCAGCGTTGCCCTTTATAACACCGGGGAGCTGTTTTTT	CSVALYNTGELFF
TRBV20-1	TRBJ2-3	.	.	TGCAGTGCTCTAAGCACAGATACGCAGTTTTTT	CSALSTDTQFF